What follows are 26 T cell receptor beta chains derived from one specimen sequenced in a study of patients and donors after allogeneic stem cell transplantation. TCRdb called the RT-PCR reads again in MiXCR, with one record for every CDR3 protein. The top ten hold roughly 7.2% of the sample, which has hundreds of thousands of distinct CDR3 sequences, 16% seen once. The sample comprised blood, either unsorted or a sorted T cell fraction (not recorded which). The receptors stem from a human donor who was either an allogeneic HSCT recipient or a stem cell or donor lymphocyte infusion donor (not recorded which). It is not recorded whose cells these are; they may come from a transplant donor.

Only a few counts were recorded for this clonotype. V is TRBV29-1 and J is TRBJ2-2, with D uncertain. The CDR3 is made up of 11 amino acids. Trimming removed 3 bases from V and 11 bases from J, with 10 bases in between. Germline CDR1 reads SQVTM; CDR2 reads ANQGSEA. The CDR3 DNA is TGCAGCGTTGAGGTCTCAGTTGAGCTGTTTTTT. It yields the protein CSVEVSVELFF.

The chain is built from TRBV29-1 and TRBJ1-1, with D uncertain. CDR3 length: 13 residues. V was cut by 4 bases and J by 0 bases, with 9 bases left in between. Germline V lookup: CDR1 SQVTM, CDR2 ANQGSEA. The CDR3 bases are TGCAGCGTTGGGGGTATCTTGAACACTGAAGCTTTCTTT. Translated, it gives CSVGGILNTEAFF.

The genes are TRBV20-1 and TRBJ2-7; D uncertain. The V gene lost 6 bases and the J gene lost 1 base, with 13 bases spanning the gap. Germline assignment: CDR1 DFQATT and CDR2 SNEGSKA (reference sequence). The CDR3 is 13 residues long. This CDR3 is CSAQRRFSYEQYF. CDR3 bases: TGCAGTGCCCAAAGACGGTTTTCCTACGAGCAGTACTTC.

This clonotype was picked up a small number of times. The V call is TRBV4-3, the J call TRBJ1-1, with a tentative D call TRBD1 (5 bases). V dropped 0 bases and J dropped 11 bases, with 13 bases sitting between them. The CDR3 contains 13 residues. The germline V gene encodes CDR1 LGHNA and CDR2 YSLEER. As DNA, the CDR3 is TGCGCCAGCAGCCAAGAAGGAGGGGCGGGCGCTTTCTTT. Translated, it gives CASSQEGGAGAFF.

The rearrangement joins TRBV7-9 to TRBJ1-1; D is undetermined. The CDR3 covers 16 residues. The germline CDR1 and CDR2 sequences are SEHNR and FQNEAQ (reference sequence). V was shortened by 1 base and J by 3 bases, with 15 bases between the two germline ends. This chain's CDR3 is CASSLDTTDYYTEAFF. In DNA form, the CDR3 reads TGTGCCAGCAGCTTAGATACCACAGATTATTACACTGAAGCTTTCTTT. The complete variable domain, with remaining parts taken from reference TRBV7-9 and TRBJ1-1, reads DTGVSQNPRHKITKRGQNVTFRCDPISEHNRLYWYRQTLGQGPEFLTYFQNEAQLEKSRLLSDRFSAERPKGSFSTLEIQRTEQGDSAMYLCASSLDTTDYYTEAFFGQGTRLTVV.

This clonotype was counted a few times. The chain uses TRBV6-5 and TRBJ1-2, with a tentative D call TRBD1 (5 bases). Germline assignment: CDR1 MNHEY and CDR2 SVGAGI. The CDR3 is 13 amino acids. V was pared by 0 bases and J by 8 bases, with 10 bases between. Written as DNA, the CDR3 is TGTGCCAGCAGTTACTCGATGGGGGGGGGCTACACCTTC. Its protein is CASSYSMGGGYTF.

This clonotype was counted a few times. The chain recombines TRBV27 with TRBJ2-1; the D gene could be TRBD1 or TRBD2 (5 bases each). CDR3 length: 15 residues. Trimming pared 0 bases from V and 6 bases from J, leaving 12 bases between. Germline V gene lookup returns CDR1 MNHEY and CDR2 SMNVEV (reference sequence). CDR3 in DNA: TGTGCCAGCAGTTTATCTGGGGGATCCGGCAATGAGCAGTTCTTC. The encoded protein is CASSLSGGSGNEQFF.

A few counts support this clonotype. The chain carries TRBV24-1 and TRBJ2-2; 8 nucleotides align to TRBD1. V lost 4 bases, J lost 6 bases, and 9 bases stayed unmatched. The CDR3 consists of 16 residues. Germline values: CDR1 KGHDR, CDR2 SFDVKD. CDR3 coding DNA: TGTGCCACCAGTGACTCAGGGGGCTCTCCGGCCGGGGAGCTGTTTTTT. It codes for CATSDSGGSPAGELFF.

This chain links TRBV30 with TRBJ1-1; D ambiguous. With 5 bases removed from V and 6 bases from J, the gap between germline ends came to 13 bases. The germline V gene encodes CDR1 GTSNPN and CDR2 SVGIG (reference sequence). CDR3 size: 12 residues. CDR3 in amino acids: CAWDLETPEAFF. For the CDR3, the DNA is TGTGCCTGGGACTTAGAAACCCCTGAAGCTTTCTTT.

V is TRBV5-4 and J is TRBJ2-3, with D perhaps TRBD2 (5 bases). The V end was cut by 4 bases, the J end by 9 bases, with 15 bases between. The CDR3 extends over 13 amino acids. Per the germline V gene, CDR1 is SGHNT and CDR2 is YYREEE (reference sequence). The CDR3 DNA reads TGTGCCAGCAGCACGGGATCGGCGGAAACGCAGTATTTT. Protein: CASSTGSAETQYF.

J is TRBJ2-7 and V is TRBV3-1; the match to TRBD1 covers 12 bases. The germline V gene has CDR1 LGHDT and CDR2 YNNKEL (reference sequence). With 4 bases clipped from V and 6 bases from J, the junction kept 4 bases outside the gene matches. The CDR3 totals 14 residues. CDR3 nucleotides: TGTGCCAGCAGCCCTGGGACAGGGGGCGGCGAGCAGTACTTC. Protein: CASSPGTGGGEQYF.

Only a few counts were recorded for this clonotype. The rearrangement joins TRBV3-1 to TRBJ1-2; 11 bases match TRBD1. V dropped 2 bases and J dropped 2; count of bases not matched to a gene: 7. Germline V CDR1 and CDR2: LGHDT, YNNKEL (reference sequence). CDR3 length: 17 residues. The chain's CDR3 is CASSQKVGTGGNYGYTF. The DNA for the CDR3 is TGTGCCAGCAGCCAAAAGGTCGGGACAGGGGGGAACTATGGCTACACCTTC.

CDR3 in amino acids: CASEHSGGKTQYF. In DNA form, the CDR3 reads TGTGCCAGCGAGCATTCGGGGGGGAAGACCCAGTACTTC. The V and J genes are TRBV9 and TRBJ2-5, with 8 bases that match TRBD2. This CDR3 has 13 amino acids. Germline V gene lookup returns CDR1 SGDLS and CDR2 YYNGEE. With 7 bases clipped from V and 6 bases from J, the junction kept 8 bases outside the gene matches. The full variable domain, rest sourced from reference TRBV9 and TRBJ2-5, is DSGVTQTPKHLITATGQRVTLRCSPRSGDLSVYWYQQSLDQGLQFLIQYYNGEERAKGNILERFSAQQFPDLHSELNLSSLELGDSALYFCASEHSGGKTQYFGPGTRLLVL.

CDR3 coding DNA: TGTGCCAGCAGTGAATTCATTAGCGGGGTATCCCAAGAGACCCAGTACTTC. Protein product: CASSEFISGVSQETQYF. V is TRBV25-1 and J is TRBJ2-5; TRBD2 agrees at 8 bases. Looked up from germline, CDR1 is MGHDK and CDR2 is SYGVNS. This CDR3 comprises 17 residues. With 1 base clipped from V and 1 base from J, the junction kept 8 bases outside the gene matches.

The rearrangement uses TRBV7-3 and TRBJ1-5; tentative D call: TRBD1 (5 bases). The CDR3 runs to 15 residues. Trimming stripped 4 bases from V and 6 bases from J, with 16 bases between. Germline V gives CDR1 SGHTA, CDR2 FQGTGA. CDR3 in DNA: TGTGCCAGCAGCTCTGGGACGGGACGGGGTCAGCCCCAGCATTTT. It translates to CASSSGTGRGQPQHF.

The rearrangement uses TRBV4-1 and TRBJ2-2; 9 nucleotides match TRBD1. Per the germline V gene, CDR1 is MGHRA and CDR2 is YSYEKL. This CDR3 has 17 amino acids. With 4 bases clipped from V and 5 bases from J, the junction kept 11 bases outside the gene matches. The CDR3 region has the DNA TGCGCCAGCAGCCCTGTTTACAGGGGGCGAGTAACCGGGGAGCTGTTTTTT. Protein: CASSPVYRGRVTGELFF.

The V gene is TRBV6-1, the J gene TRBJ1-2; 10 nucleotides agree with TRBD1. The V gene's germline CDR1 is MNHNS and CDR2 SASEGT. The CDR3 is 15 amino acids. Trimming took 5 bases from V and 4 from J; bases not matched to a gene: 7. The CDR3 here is CASSTKGQGPYGYTF. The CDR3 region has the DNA TGTGCCAGCAGTACAAAGGGACAGGGGCCCTATGGCTACACCTTC.

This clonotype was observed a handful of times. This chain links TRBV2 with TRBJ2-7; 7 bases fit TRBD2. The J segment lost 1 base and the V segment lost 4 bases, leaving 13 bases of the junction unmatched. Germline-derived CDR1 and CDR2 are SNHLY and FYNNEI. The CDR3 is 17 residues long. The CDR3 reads CASSASLLRERSYEQYF. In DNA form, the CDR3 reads TGTGCCAGCAGTGCCTCGTTGTTGCGGGAGAGGTCCTACGAGCAGTACTTC.

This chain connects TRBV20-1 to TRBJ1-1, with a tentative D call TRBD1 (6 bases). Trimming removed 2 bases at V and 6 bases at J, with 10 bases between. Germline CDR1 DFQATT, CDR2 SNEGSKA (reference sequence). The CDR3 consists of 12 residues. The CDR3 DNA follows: TGCAGTGCTAGATGGGGGGCCGCTGAAGCTTTCTTT. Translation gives CSARWGAAEAFF.

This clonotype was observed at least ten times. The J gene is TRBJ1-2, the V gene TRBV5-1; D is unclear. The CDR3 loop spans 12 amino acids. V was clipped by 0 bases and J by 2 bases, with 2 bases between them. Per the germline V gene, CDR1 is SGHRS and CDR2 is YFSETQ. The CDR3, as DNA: TGCGCCAGCAGCTTGGGGAACTATGGCTACACCTTC. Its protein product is CASSLGNYGYTF.

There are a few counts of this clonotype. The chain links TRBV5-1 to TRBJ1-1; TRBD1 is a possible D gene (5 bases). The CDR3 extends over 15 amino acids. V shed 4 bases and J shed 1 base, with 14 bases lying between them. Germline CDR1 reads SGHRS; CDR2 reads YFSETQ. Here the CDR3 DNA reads TGCGCCAGCAGCGGAGGGACCACGCCGAACACTGAAGCTTTCTTT. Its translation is CASSGGTTPNTEAFF.

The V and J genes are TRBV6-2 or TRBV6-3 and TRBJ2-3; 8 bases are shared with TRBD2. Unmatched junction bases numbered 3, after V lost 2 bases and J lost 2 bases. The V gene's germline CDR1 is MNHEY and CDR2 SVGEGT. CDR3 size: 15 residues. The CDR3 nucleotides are TGTGCCAGCAGTTACCAGCGGGGGATCACAGATACGCAGTATTTT. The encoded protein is CASSYQRGITDTQYF.

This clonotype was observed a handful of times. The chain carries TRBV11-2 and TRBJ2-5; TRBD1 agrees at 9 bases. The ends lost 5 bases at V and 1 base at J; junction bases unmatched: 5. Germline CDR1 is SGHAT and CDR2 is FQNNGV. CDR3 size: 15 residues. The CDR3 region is CASSEGQGRQETQYF. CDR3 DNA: TGTGCCAGCAGCGAGGGACAGGGTCGCCAAGAGACCCAGTACTTC.

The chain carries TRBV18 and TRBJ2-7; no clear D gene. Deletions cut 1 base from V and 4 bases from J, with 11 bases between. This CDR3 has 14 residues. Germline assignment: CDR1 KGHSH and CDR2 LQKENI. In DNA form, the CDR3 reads TGTGCCAGCTCACCACTCGGCCTCACTTACGAGCAGTACTTC. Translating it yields CASSPLGLTYEQYF.

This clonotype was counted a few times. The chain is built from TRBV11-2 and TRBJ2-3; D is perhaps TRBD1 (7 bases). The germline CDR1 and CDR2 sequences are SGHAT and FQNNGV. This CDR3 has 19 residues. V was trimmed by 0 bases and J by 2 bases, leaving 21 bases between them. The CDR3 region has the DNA TGTGCCAGCAGCTTAGATCGCGGGATTTCGACAGGGTACACAGATACGCAGTATTTT. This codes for CASSLDRGISTGYTDTQYF.

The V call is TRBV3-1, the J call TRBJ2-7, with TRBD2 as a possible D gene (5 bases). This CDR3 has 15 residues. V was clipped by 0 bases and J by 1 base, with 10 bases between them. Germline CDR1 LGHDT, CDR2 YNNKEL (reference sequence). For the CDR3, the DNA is TGTGCCAGCAGCCAAGATGCGGGTTCATCCTACGAGCAGTACTTC. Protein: CASSQDAGSSYEQYF.